This T cell receptor beta chain was captured by sequencing in a study of blood T cells in healthy people across ages. At the level of the study: Capturing about one barcoded beta molecule per two T cells was achieved by template switching.

All donors came from Russia, were Caucasian and healthy, and spanned ages about 6 to 90. PBMCs were isolated at a quantity of at least 7 million per sample. PCR was performed a second time for about 6 to 11 cycles using a sample-barcoded 5' primer and a J-beta primer mix. The authors tagged each cDNA molecule using a template-switch adaptor with 12 random nucleotides. TCRdb re-called the 5' RACE reads with MiXCR, one entry per CDR3 protein. The sample contains approximately 810,000 distinct CDR3 sequences, more than 25% of which appear only once. The CDR3 runs 15 residues. Germline V lookup: CDR1 KGHSH, CDR2 LQKENI. Trimming took 2 bases from V and 1 from J, leaving 11 bases between them. Many counts were recorded for this clonotype.

This TCR was sampled from a woman older than 75 in good health. Sequencing input: blood. The chain couples TRBV18 to TRBJ2-5; a weak D match, TRBD1 (5 bases). CDR3 residues: CASSPIPGFQETQYF. In DNA, the CDR3 is TGTGCCAGCTCACCAATTCCAGGGTTCCAAGAGACCCAGTACTTC.